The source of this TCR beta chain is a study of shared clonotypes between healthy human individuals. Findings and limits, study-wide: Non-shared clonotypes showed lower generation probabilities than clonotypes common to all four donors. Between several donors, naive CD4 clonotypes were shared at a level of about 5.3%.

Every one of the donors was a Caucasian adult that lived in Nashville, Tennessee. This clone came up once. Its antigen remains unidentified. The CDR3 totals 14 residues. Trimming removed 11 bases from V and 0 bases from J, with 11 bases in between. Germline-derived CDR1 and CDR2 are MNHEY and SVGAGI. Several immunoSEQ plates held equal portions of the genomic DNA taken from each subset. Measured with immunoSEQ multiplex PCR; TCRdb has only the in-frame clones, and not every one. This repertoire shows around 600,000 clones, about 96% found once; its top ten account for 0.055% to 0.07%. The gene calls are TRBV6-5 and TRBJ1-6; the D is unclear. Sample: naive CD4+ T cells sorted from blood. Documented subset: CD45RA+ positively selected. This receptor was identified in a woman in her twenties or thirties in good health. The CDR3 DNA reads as TGTGCCGCCGCCCTGAGCTCCTATAATTCACCCCTCCACTTT. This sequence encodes CAAALSSYNSPLHF.